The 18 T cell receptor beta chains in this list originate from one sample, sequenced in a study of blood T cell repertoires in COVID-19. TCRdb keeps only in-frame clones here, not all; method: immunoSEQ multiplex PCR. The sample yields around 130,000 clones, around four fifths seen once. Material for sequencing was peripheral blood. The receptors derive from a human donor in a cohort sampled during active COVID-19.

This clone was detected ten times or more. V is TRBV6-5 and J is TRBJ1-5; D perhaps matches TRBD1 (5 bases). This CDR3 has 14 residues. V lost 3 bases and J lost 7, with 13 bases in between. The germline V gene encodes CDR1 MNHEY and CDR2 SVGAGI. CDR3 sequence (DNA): TGTGCCAGCAGTTATGGCAGGGCGGGGCAGCCCCAGCATTTT. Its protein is CASSYGRAGQPQHF.

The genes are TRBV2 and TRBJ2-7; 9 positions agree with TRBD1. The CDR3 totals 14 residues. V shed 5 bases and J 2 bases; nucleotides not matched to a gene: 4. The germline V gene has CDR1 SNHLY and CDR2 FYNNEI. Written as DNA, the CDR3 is TGTGCCAGCAGTTTAGACAGGGGGGCCTACGAGCAGTACTTC. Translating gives CASSLDRGAYEQYF.

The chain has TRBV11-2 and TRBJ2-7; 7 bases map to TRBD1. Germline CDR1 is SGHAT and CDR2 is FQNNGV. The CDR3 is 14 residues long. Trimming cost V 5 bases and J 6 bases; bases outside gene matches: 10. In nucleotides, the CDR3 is TGTGCCAGCAGCGCCGGGACAGCAACCCTCGAGCAGTACTTC. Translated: CASSAGTATLEQYF.

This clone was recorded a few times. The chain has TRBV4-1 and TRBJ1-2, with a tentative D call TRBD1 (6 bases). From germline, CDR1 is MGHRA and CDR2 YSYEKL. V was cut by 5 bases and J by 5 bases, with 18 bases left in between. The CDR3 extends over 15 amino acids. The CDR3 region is CASSSSRDTGYGYTF. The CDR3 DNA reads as TGCGCCAGCAGCAGTTCCCGGGACACAGGATATGGCTACACCTTC.

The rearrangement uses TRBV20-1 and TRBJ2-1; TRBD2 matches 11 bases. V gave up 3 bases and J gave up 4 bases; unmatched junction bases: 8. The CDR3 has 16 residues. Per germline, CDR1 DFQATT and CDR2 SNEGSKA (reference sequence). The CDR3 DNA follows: TGCAGTGCTAGTTCGGCTAGCGGGGGGTTGTACAATGAGCAGTTCTTC. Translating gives CSASSASGGLYNEQFF.

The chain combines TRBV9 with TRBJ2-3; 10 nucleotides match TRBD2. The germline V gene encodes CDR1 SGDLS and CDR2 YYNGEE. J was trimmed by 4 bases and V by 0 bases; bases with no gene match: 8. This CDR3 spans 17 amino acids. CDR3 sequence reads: CASSVGVSGGASDTQYF. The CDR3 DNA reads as TGTGCCAGCAGCGTAGGGGTAAGCGGGGGGGCTTCAGATACGCAGTATTTT.

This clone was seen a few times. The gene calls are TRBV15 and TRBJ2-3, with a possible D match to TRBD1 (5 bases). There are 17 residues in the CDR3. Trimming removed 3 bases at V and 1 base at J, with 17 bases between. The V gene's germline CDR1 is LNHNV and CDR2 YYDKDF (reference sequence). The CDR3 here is CATSRATRVRGTDTQYF. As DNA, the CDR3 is TGTGCCACCAGCAGGGCCACCAGGGTTCGGGGCACAGATACGCAGTATTTT.

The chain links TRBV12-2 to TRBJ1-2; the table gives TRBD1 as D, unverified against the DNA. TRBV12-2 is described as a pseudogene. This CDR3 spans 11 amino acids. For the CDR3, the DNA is TGTGCAAGCGACAGGAACTATGGCTACACCTTC. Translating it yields CASDRNYGYTF.

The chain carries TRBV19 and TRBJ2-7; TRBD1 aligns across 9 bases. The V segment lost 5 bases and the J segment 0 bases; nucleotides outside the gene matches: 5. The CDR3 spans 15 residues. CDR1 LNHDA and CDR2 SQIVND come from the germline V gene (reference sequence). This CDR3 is CASSGRTGASYEQYF. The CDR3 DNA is TGTGCCAGTAGTGGACGGACAGGGGCCTCCTACGAGCAGTACTTC.

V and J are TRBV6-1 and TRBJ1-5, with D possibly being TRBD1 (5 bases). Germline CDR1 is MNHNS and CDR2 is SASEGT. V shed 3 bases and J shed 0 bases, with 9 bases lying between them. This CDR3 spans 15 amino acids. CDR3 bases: TGTGCCAGCAGTGACCTGGGACTTAGCAATCAGCCCCAGCATTTT. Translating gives CASSDLGLSNQPQHF.

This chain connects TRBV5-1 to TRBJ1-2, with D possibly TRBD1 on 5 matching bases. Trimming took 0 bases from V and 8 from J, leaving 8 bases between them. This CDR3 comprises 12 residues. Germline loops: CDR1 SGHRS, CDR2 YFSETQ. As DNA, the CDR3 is TGCGCCAGCAGCTTGGGACAGACGGGCTACACCTTC. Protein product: CASSLGQTGYTF.

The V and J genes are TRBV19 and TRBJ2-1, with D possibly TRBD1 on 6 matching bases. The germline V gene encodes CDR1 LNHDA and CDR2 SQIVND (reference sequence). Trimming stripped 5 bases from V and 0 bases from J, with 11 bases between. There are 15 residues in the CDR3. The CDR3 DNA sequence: TGTGCCAGTAGTGTGGACAGCAGCTCCTACAATGAGCAGTTCTTC. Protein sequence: CASSVDSSSYNEQFF.

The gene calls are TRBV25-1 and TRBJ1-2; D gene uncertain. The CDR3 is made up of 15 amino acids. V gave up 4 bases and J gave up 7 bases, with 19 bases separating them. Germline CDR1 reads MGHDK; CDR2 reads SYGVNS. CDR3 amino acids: CASSGTGGLSAGYTF. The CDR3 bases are TGTGCCAGCAGTGGAACGGGAGGGTTGAGTGCTGGCTACACCTTC.

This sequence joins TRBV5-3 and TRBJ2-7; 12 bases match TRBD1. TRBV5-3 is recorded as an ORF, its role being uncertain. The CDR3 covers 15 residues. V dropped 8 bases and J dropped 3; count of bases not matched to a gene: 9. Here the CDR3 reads CARDVGTGGFYEQYF. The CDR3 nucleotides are TGTGCCAGGGATGTGGGGACAGGGGGCTTCTACGAGCAGTACTTC.

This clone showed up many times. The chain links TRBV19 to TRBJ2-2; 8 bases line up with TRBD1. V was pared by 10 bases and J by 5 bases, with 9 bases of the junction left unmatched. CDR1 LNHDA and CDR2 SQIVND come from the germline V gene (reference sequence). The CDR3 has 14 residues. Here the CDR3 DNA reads TGTGCCACTGAGGGGAGACAGGGGACCGGGGAGCTGTTTTTT. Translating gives CATEGRQGTGELFF.

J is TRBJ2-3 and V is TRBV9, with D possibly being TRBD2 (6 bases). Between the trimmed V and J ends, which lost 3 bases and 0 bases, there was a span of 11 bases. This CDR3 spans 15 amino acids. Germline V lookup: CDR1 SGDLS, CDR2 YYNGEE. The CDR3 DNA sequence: TGTGCCAGCAGCGCTTCTAGCGTGAGCACAGATACGCAGTATTTT. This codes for CASSASSVSTDTQYF. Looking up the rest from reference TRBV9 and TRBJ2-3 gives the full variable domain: DSGVTQTPKHLITATGQRVTLRCSPRSGDLSVYWYQQSLDQGLQFLIQYYNGEERAKGNILERFSAQQFPDLHSELNLSSLELGDSALYFCASSASSVSTDTQYFGPGTRLTVL.

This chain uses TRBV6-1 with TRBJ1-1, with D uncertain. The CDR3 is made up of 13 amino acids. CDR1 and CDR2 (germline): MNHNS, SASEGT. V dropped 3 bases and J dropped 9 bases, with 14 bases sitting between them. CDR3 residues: CASSDHKTGKAFF. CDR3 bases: TGTGCCAGCAGTGACCATAAGACGGGGAAAGCTTTCTTT.

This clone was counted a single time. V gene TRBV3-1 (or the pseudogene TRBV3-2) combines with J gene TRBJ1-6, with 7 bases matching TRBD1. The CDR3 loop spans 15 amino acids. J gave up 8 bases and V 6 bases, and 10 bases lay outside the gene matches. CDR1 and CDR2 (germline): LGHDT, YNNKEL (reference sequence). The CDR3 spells CASSQGQWVDSPLHF. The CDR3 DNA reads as TGTGCCAGCAGTCAGGGACAGTGGGTTGATTCACCCCTCCACTTT.